Listed below are T cell receptor beta chains from one sample, sequenced in a study of blood T cell repertoires in COVID-19. Assay used: immunoSEQ multiplex PCR; TCRdb lists only in-frame clones, some missing. The table includes 200,000 to 250,000 clones, approximately 83% detected once. Sequencing used PBMCs or T cells enriched from blood (not recorded which). The receptors shown here come from a woman aged 40 to 50 who had been exposed to COVID-19. CDR3s include the opening cysteine and the closing phenylalanine or tryptophan. The D gene is left open where the match is weak. Size values are once, few and many counts, or a class for expanded clones, and some rows have none.

TRBV7-2	-	15	-	TRBJ1-2	CASSSYTQGNGGYTF	TGTGCCAGCAGCTCCTATACTCAGGGGAACGGTGGCTACACCTTC
TRBV30	-	14	TRBD1	TRBJ1-6	CAWSGDRYNSPLHF	TGTGCCTGGAGTGGGGACAGGTATAATTCACCCCTCCACTTT
TRBV19	once	13	-	TRBJ2-3	CASSIGGGDTQYF	TGTGCCAGTAGTATAGGAGGAGGCGATACGCAGTATTTT
TRBV19	-	14	TRBD1	TRBJ1-5	CAIQGGDGNQPQHF	TGTGCCATTCAGGGGGGAGATGGCAATCAGCCCCAGCATTTT
TRBV6-6	once	15	-	TRBJ1-1	CASRGRTRKTPEAFF	TGTGCCAGCAGGGGGAGGACGAGAAAAACGCCTGAAGCTTTCTTT
TRBV10-2	-	13	-	TRBJ1-2	CASRKETNYGYTF	TGCGCCAGCAGGAAGGAGACTAACTATGGCTACACCTTC
TRBV18	-	14	-	TRBJ2-3	CASSLAGLLDTQYF	TGTGCCAGCTCGTTGGCGGGACTTTTAGATACGCAGTATTTT
TRBV4-2	-	15	-	TRBJ2-7	CASSPVPSVSYEQYF	TGTGCCAGCAGCCCTGTTCCTAGCGTCTCCTACGAGCAGTACTTC
TRBV9	-	18	TRBD1	TRBJ1-1	CASSALPGQGGGNTEAFF	TGTGCCAGCAGCGCCCTTCCGGGACAGGGCGGGGGGAACACTGAAGCTTTCTTT
TRBV3-1/TRBV3-2	-	14	TRBD1	TRBJ2-4	CASSQMTGPDIQYF	TGTGCCAGCAGCCAGATGACAGGGCCGGACATTCAGTACTTC
TRBV7-2	-	13	-	TRBJ1-1	CASSIGQNTEAFF	TGTGCCAGCAGCATTGGACAGAACACTGAAGCTTTCTTT
TRBV14	-	13	-	TRBJ1-2	CASSPQNNYGYTF	TGTGCCAGCAGCCCACAGAATAACTATGGCTACACCTTC
TRBV9	-	13	-	TRBJ2-2	CASSVDYPGELFF	TGTGCCAGCAGCGTAGATTATCCCGGGGAGCTGTTTTTT
TRBV4-2	-	15	-	TRBJ1-4	CASSPQGKNNEKLFF	TGTGCCAGCAGCCCCCAGGGGAAGAATAATGAAAAACTGTTTTTT
TRBV2	-	16	-	TRBJ1-2	CASRTGAGTVNYGYTF	TGTGCCAGCAGGACAGGAGCCGGGACGGTGAACTATGGCTACACCTTC
TRBV4-3	few	18	TRBD2	TRBJ2-7	CASSQRLGTSGGTYEQYF	TGCGCCAGCAGCCAGAGACTCGGGACTAGCGGGGGAACCTACGAGCAGTACTTC
TRBV6-5	-	14	TRBD1	TRBJ1-1	CASTETGENTEAFF	TGTGCCAGCACCGAGACAGGGGAGAACACTGAAGCTTTCTTT
TRBV5-1	-	18	TRBD1	TRBJ1-4	CASSQGTAIGRTNEKLFF	TGCGCCAGCAGCCAAGGGACAGCGATTGGGAGGACTAATGAAAAACTGTTTTTT
TRBV9	-	14	-	TRBJ2-3	CASSPTESTDTQYF	TGTGCCAGCAGCCCCACCGAGTCAACAGATACGCAGTATTTT
TRBV28	-	19	-	TRBJ1-5	CASSRGSYAFFYSNQPQHF	TGTGCCAGCAGCAGAGGGAGTTATGCCTTTTTTTATAGCAATCAGCCCCAGCATTTT
TRBV7-2	-	15	-	TRBJ1-4	CASSLDLQGWEKLFF	TGTGCCAGCAGCTTAGACTTACAGGGTTGGGAAAAACTGTTTTTT
TRBV7-2	-	18	TRBD2	TRBJ2-5	CASSLWGLAGGLSETQYF	TGTGCCAGCAGCTTGTGGGGACTAGCGGGGGGGCTTAGTGAGACCCAGTACTTC
TRBV3-1/TRBV3-2	-	16	-	TRBJ1-3	CASSHNPAAGGNTIYF	TGTGCCAGCAGCCACAACCCCGCGGCGGGGGGAAACACCATATATTTT
TRBV4-2	-	13	-	TRBJ1-5	CASSSGRNQPQHF	TGTGCCAGCAGCTCAGGGAGGAATCAGCCCCAGCATTTT
TRBV6-5	-	15	TRBD2	TRBJ2-3	CASTVSGASTDTQYF	TGTGCCAGCACCGTTAGCGGGGCCTCCACAGATACGCAGTATTTT
TRBV18	-	14	-	TRBJ1-4	CASSPGTVNRKLFF	TGTGCCAGCTCGCCCGGGACTGTAAATAGAAAACTGTTTTTT
TRBV3-1/TRBV3-2	-	12	-	TRBJ2-1	CASSQGPHEQFF	TGTGCCAGCAGCCAGGGCCCGCATGAGCAGTTCTTC
TRBV2	-	16	TRBD2	TRBJ2-1	CASNLPSGPDGPEQFF	TGTGCCAGCAATCTTCCTAGCGGACCCGACGGCCCTGAGCAGTTCTTC
TRBV5-1	once	16	TRBD2	TRBJ2-3	CASSYGLAGSTDTQYF	TGCGCCAGCAGCTATGGACTAGCGGGGAGCACAGATACGCAGTATTTT
TRBV18	-	16	-	TRBJ2-5	CASSGSQGLLGETQYF	TGTGCCAGCTCAGGGAGTCAAGGACTTTTGGGAGAGACCCAGTACTTC
TRBV4-1	-	17	TRBD1	TRBJ2-7	CASSQGLGRGQGYEQYF	TGCGCCAGCAGCCAAGGGTTGGGAAGGGGACAGGGGTACGAGCAGTACTTC
TRBV4-2	-	19	-	TRBJ2-3	CASSQRQRQGYTSTDTQYF	TGTGCCAGCAGCCAACGCCAACGCCAGGGGTATACAAGCACAGATACGCAGTATTTT
TRBV7-8	-	14	-	TRBJ1-5	CASSNQRSNQPQHF	TGTGCCAGCAGCAACCAGAGGAGCAATCAGCCCCAGCATTTT
TRBV3-1/TRBV3-2	-	13	-	TRBJ1-1	CASSLTPGGEAFF	TGTGCCAGCAGCTTAACCCCCGGGGGAGAGGCTTTCTTT
TRBV5-1	once	14	TRBD1	TRBJ1-2	CASSLGTGVPSYTF	TGCGCCAGCAGCTTGGGGACAGGCGTTCCCAGCTACACCTTC
TRBV4-1	-	15	-	TRBJ2-3	CASSQWAGETDTQYF	TGCGCCAGCAGCCAATGGGCAGGGGAAACAGATACGCAGTATTTT
TRBV7-6	-	14	TRBD1	TRBJ1-1	CASSSQGVSTEAFF	TGTGCCAGCAGCTCACAGGGGGTTAGTACTGAAGCTTTCTTT
TRBV19	-	14	-	TRBJ1-6	CASSIDSGNSPLHF	TGTGCCAGTAGTATAGACTCGGGGAATTCACCCCTCCACTTT
TRBV6-2/TRBV6-3	-	16	TRBD2	TRBJ2-2	CASSYYAGGSTGELFF	TGTGCCAGCAGTTACTATGCGGGGGGGTCCACCGGGGAGCTGTTTTTT
TRBV6-5	-	15	TRBD2	TRBJ2-2	CASSPGTSGTGELFF	TGTGCCAGCAGTCCCGGGACTAGCGGAACCGGGGAGCTGTTTTTT
TRBV7-9	-	13	-	TRBJ1-2	CASSLQGNYGYTF	TGTGCCAGCAGCTTACAGGGCAACTATGGCTACACCTTC
TRBV5-1	-	15	-	TRBJ1-2	CASSLGQPGDYGYTF	TGCGCCAGCAGCTTGGGACAGCCCGGAGACTATGGCTACACCTTC
TRBV12-2	-	15	-	TRBJ2-3	CASRPEAGGTDTQYF	TGTGCAAGTCGCCCAGAAGCGGGGGGCACAGATACGCAGTATTTT
TRBV4-1	-	16	TRBD1	TRBJ1-1	CASSQVIGQGGPEAFF	TGCGCCAGCAGCCAAGTTATAGGACAGGGAGGCCCTGAAGCTTTCTTT
TRBV18	-	15	-	TRBJ1-3	CASSPLEGSGNTIYF	TGTGCCAGCTCACCACTGGAGGGCTCTGGAAACACCATATATTTT
TRBV3-1/TRBV3-2	-	15	TRBD1	TRBJ2-2	CASSQVTGGTGELFF	TGTGCCAGCAGCCAAGTAACAGGGGGGACCGGGGAGCTGTTTTTT
TRBV5-1	once	14	TRBD1	TRBJ2-5	CASSPGTEQETQYF	TGCGCCAGCAGCCCAGGGACAGAGCAAGAGACCCAGTACTTC